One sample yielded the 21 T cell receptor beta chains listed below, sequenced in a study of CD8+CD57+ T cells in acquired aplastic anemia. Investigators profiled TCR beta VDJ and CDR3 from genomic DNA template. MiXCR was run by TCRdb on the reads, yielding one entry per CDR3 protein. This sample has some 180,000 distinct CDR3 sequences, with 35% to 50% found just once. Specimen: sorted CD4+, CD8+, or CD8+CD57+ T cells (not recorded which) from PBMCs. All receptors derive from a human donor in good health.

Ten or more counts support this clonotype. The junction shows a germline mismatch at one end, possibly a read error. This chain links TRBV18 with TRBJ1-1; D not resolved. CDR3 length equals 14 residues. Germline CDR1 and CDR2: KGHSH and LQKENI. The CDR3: CASSPLGANTEAFF. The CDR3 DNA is TGCGCCAGCAGCCCGTTGGGAGCGAACACTGAAGCTTTCTTT.

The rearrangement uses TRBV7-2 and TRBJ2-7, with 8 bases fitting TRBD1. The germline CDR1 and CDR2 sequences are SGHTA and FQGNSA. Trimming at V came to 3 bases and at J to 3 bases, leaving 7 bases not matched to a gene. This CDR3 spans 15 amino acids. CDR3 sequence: CASSLATGGFYEQYF. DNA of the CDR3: TGTGCCAGCAGCTTGGCCACAGGGGGGTTCTACGAGCAGTACTTC.

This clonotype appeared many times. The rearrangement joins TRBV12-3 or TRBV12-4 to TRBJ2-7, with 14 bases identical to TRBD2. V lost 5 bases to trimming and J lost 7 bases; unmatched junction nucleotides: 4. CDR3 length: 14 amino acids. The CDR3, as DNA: TGTGCCAGCAGTGGACTAGCGGGAGGTAGGGAGCAGTACTTC. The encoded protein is CASSGLAGGREQYF.

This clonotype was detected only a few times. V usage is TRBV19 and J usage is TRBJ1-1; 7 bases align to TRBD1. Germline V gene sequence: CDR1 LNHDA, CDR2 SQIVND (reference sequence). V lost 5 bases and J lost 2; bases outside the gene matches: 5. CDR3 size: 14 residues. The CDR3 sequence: CASSLQGSNTEAFF. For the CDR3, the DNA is TGTGCCAGTAGTTTACAGGGGTCTAACACTGAAGCTTTCTTT.

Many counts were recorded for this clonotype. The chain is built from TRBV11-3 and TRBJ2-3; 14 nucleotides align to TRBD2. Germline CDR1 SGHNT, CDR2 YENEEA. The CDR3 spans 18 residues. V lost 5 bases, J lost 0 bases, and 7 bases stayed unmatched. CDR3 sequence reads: CASSRGLAGGLSTDTQYF. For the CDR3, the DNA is TGTGCCAGCAGCCGCGGACTAGCGGGAGGCCTTAGCACAGATACGCAGTATTTT. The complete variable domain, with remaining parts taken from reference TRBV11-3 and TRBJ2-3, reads EAGVVQSPRYKIIEKKQPVAFWCNPISGHNTLYWYLQNLGQGPELLIRYENEEAVDDSQLPKDRFSAERLKGVDSTLKIQPAELGDSAVYLCASSRGLAGGLSTDTQYFGPGTRLTVL.

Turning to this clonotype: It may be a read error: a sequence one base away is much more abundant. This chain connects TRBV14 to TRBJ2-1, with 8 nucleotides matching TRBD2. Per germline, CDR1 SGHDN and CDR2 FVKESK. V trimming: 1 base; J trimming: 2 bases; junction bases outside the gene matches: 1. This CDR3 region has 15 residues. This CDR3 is CASSQAAGAYNEQFF. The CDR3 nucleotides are TGTGCCAGCAGCCAAGCAGCGGGGGCCTACAATGAGCAGTTCTTC.

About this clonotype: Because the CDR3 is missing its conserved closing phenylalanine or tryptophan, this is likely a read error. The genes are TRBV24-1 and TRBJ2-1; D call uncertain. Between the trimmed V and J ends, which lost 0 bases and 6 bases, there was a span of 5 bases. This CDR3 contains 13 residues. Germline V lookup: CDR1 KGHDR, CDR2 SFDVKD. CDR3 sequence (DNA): TGTGCCACCAGTGATTTGGGGTCCAATGAGCAGTTCCTC. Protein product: CATSDLGSNEQFL.

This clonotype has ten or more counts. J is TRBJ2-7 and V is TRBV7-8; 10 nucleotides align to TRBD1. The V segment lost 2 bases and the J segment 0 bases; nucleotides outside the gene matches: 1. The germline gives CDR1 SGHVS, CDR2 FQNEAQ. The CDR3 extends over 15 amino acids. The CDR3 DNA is TGTGCCAGCAGCTTAAGGACAGGGGGCTCCTACGAGCAGTACTTC. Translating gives CASSLRTGGSYEQYF.

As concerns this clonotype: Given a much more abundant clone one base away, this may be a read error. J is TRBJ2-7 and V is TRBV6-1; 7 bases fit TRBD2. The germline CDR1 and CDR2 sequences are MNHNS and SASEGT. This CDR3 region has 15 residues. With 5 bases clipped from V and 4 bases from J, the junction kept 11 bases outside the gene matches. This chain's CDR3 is CASSITSVSRYEQYF. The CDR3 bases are TGTGCCAGCAGTATTACTAGCGTGAGTCGGTACGAGCAGTACTTC.

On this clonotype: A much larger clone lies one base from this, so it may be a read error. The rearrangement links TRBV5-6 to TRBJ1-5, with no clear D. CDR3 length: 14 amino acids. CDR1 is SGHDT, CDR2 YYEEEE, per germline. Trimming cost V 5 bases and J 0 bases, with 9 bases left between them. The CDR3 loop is CASSSTNSNQPQHF. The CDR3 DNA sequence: TGTGCCAGCAGTTCGACAAATAGCAATCAGCCCCAGCATTTT.

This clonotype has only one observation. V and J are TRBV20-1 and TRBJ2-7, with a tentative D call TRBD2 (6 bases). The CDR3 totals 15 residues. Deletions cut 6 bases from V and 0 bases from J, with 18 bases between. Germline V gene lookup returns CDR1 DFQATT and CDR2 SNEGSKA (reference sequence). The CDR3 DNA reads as TGCAGTGCCACTTCCGTCGACGGGGGCTCCTACGAGCAGTACTTC. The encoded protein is CSATSVDGGSYEQYF.

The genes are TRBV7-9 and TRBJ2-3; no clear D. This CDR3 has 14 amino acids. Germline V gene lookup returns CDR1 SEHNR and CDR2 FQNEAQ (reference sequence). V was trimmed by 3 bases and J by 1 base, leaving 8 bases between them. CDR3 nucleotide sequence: TGTGCCAGCAGCTTTTCAGAGGGCACAGATACGCAGTATTTT. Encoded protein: CASSFSEGTDTQYF.

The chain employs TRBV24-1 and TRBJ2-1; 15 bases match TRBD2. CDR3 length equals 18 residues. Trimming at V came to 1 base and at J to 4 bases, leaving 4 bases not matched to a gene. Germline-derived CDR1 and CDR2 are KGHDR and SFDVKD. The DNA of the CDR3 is TGTGCCACCAGTGATTTCGGGACTAGCGGGAGGTGGTACAATGAGCAGTTCTTC. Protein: CATSDFGTSGRWYNEQFF.

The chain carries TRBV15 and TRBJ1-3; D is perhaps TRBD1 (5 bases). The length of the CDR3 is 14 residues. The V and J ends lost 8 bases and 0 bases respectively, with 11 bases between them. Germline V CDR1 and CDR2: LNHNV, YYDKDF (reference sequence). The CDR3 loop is CATSGVSSGNTIYF. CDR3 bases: TGTGCCACCTCGGGGGTTAGCTCTGGAAACACCATATATTTT.

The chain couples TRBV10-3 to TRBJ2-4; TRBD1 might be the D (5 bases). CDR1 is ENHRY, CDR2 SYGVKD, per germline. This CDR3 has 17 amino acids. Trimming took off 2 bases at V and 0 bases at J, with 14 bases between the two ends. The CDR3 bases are TGTGCCATCAGTGAGGGGGCGCAGGGCCTAGCCAAAAACATTCAGTACTTC. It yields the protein CAISEGAQGLAKNIQYF.

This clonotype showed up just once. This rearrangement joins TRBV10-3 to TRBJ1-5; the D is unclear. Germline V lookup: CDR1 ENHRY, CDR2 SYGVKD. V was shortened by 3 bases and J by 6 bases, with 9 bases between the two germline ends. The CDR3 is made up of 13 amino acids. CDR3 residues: CAISDLSIQPQHF. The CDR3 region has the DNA TGTGCCATCAGTGACCTAAGTATTCAGCCCCAGCATTTT.

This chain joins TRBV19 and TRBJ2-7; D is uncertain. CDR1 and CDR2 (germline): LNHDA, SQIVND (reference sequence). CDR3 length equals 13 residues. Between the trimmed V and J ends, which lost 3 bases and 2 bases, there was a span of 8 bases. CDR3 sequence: CASSMEVAYEQYF. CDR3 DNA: TGTGCCAGTAGTATGGAAGTAGCCTACGAGCAGTACTTC.

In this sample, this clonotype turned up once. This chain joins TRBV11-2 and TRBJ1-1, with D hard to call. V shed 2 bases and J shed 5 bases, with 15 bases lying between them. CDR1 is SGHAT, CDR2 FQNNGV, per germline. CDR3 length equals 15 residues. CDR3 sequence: CASSLYRVGDTEAFF. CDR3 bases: TGTGCCAGCAGCTTATATCGGGTGGGAGATACTGAAGCTTTCTTT.

The CDR3 nucleotides read TGTGCCAGCAGGACAGGTAGCAATCAGCCCCAGCATTTT. This gives the protein CASRTGSNQPQHF. V and J are TRBV2 and TRBJ1-5; TRBD1 might be the D (6 bases). The germline V gene has CDR1 SNHLY and CDR2 FYNNEI. Trimming stripped 6 bases from V and 0 bases from J, with 6 bases between. The CDR3 runs 13 residues.

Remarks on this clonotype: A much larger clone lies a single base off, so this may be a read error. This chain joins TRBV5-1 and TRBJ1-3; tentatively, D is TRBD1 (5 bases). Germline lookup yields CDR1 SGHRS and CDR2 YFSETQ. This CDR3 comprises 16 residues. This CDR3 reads CASSLDGQRTGDTIYF. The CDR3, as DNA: TGCGCCAGCAGCTTGGACGGACAAAGGACTGGAGACACCATATATTTT.

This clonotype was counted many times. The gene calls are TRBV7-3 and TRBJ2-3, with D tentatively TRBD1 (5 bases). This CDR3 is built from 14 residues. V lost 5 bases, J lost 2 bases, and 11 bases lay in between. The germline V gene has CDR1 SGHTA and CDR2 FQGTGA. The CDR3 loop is CASSLGHDTDTQYF. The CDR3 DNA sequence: TGTGCCAGCAGCCTCGGACACGACACAGATACGCAGTATTTT.